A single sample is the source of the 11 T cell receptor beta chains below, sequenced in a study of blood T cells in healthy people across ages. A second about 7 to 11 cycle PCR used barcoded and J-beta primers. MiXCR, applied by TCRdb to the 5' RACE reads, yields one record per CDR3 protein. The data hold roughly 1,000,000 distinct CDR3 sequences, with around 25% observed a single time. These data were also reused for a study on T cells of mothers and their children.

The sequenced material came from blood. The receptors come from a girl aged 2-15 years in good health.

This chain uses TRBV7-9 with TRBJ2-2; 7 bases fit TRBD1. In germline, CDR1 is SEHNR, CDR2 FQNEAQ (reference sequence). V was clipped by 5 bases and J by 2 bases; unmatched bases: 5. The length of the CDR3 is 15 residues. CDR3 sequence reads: CASSPTGVNTGELFF. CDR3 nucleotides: TGTGCCAGCAGCCCAACAGGGGTCAACACCGGGGAGCTGTTTTTT.

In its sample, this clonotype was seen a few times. The CDR3 DNA reads as TGCAGCGTTGTAAACTCCTACTACGAGCAGTACTTC. This encodes CSVVNSYYEQYF. V is TRBV29-1 and J is TRBJ2-7; D is ambiguous. This CDR3 has 12 amino acids. V was clipped by 4 bases and J by 3 bases, with 10 bases between them. In germline, CDR1 is SQVTM, CDR2 ANQGSEA.

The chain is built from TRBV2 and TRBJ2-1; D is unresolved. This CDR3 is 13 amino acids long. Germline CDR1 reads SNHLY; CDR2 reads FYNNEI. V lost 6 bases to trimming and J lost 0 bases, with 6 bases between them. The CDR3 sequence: CASRSPSYNEQFF. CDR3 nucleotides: TGTGCCAGCAGGAGTCCCTCCTACAATGAGCAGTTCTTC.

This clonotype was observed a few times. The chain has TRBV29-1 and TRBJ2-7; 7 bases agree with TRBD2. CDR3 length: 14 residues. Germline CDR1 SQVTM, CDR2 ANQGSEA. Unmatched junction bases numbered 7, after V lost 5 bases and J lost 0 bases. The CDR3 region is CSVTWEGISYEQYF. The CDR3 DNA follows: TGCAGCGTTACTTGGGAGGGCATCTCCTACGAGCAGTACTTC.

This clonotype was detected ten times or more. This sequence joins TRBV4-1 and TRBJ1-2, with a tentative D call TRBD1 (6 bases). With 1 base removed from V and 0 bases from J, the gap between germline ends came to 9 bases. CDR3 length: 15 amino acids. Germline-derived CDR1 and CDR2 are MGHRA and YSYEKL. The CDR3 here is CASSQVDRSNYGYTF. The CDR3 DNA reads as TGCGCCAGCAGCCAAGTGGACAGATCTAACTATGGCTACACCTTC.

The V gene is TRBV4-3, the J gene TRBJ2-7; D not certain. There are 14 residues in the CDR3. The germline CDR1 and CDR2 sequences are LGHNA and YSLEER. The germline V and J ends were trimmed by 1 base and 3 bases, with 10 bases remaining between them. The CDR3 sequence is CASSQGVGVYEQYF. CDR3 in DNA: TGCGCCAGCAGCCAAGGTGTCGGAGTCTACGAGCAGTACTTC.

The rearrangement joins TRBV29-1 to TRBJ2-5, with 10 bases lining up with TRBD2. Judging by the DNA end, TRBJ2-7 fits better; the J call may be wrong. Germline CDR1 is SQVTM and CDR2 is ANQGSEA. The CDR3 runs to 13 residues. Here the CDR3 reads CSVVAGGGYEQYF. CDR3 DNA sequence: TGCAGCGTTGTAGCGGGAGGTGGGTACGAGCAGTACTTC.

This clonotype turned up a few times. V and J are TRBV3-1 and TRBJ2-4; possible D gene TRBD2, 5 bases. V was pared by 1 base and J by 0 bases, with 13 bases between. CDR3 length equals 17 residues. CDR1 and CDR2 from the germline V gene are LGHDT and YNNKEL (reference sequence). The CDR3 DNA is TGTGCCAGCAGCCAAGTGGGAGCGATACTAGCCAAAAACATTCAGTACTTC. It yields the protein CASSQVGAILAKNIQYF. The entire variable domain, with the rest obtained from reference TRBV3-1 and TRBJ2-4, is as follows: DTAVSQTPKYLVTQMGNDKSIKCEQNLGHDTMYWYKQDSKKFLKIMFSYNNKELIINETVPNRFSPKSPDKAHLNLHINSLELGDSAVYFCASSQVGAILAKNIQYFGAGTRLSVL.

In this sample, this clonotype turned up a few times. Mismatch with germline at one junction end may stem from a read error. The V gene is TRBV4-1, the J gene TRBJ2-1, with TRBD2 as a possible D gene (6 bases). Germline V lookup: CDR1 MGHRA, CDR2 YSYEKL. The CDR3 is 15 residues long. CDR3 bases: TGCGCCAGCAGCCCCCCGGCGGGACGACGGTATGAGCAGCTCTTC. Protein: CASSPPAGRRYEQLF.

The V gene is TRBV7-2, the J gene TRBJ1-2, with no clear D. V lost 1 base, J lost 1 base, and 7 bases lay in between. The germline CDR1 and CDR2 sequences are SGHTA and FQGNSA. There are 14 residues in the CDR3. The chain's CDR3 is CASSLVVINYGYTF. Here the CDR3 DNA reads TGTGCCAGCAGCTTAGTAGTCATTAACTATGGCTACACCTTC.

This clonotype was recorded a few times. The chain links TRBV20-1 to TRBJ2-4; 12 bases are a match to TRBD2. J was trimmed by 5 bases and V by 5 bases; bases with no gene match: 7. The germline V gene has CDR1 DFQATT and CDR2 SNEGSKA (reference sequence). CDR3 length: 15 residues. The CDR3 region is CSASSSGRGENIQYF. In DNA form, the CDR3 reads TGCAGTGCTTCTTCTAGCGGGAGGGGGGAAAACATTCAGTACTTC.